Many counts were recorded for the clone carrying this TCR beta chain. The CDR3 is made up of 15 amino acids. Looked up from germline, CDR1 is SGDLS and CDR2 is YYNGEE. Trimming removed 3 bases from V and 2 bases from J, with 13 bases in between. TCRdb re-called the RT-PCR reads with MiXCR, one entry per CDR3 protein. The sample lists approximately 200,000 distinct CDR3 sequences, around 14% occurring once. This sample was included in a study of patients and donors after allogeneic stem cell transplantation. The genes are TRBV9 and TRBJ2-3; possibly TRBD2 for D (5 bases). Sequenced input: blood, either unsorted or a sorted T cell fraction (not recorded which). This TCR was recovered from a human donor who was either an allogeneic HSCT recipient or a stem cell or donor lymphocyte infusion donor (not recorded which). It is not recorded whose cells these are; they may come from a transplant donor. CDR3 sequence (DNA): TGTGCCAGCAGCGCTGAGGGAGCAGACACAGATACGCAGTATTTT. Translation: CASSAEGADTDTQYF.